This TCR beta chain was found in a study of graft-versus-host responses after intestinal transplantation. The germline V gene encodes CDR1 LNHDA and CDR2 SQIVND (reference sequence). V shed 4 bases and J 4 bases; nucleotides not matched to a gene: 5. CDR3 size: 15 residues. Points on this clone: Its antigen is still unknown.

Whole-study results and caveats: Within the allografts of patients who had graft-donor T cell macrochimerism, graft-versus-host to host-versus-graft clonal ratios were high.

The protocol was immunoSEQ multiplex PCR, while the TCRdb copy is restricted to in-frame clones and leaves out a portion. Here the sample spans around 50,000 clones, 70% to 90% being singletons. The TCR sequence derives from a human patient who received an intestinal transplant, so some T cells may come from the graft donor. The genes are TRBV19 and TRBJ1-2, with TRBD1 matching over 11 bases. The sample consisted of PBMCs, taken 26 days after transplant. CDR3 protein: CASSTSGTGGYGYTF. In nucleotides, the CDR3 is TGTGCCAGTAGTACCTCCGGGACAGGGGGCTATGGCTACACCTTC.